Below are 16 T cell receptor beta chains sequenced from a single sample in a study of shared clonotypes between healthy human individuals. Libraries were prepared by immunoSEQ multiplex PCR; TCRdb keeps only in-frame clonotypes and omits some of them. The sample records 2 million to 2.5 million clones, over 90% being singletons. The source material was naive CD4+ T cells from PBMCs. This sample's subset: CD45RA+ positively selected. These receptors were collected from a man aged 18-30 years in good health. Some clones in this sample may be carry-over from other donors' samples.

The rearrangement links TRBV7-9 to TRBJ1-5, with 7 bases aligning to TRBD1. The germline V gene has CDR1 SEHNR and CDR2 FQNEAQ (reference sequence). The CDR3 extends over 16 amino acids. V gave up 5 bases and J gave up 2 bases; unmatched junction bases: 9. The DNA of the CDR3 is TGTGCCAGCAGCCGACACGGCGGGACAGGCAATCAGCCCCAGCATTTT. This gives the protein CASSRHGGTGNQPQHF.

The chain uses TRBV5-1 and TRBJ2-7, with 12 bases lining up with TRBD1. Germline V gene sequence: CDR1 SGHRS, CDR2 YFSETQ. The length of the CDR3 is 13 residues. V lost 5 bases and J lost 5; bases outside the gene matches: 2. DNA of the CDR3: TGCGCCAGCAGTGGGACAGGGGGCGACGAGCAGTACTTC. It yields the protein CASSGTGGDEQYF.

The chain uses TRBV6-1 and TRBJ2-3; the match to TRBD2 covers 10 bases. The length of the CDR3 is 14 residues. The germline gives CDR1 MNHNS, CDR2 SASEGT. Trimming removed 3 bases from V and 9 bases from J; junction bases left unmatched: 6. CDR3 in DNA: TGTGCCAGCAGTGAGGCTAGCGGGGGTAACACGCAGTATTTT. This gives the protein CASSEASGGNTQYF.

The V call is TRBV7-2, the J call TRBJ2-5, with D perhaps TRBD1 (6 bases). The CDR3 sequence is 14 residues long. Germline lookup yields CDR1 SGHTA and CDR2 FQGNSA. V shed 6 bases and J shed 7 bases, with 18 bases lying between them. The CDR3, as DNA: TGTGCCAGCAGTCCTAATATTGGGGGCTGGACCCAGTACTTC. Protein: CASSPNIGGWTQYF.

The chain uses TRBV11-3 and TRBJ2-1; no reliable D call. V shed 0 bases and J shed 3 bases, with 6 bases lying between them. The CDR3 sequence is 14 residues long. Germline V lookup: CDR1 SGHNT, CDR2 YENEEA. CDR3 nucleotide sequence: TGTGCCAGCAGCTTAGACGGAAACTACAATGAGCAGTTCTTC. Protein: CASSLDGNYNEQFF.

V and J are TRBV28 and TRBJ2-1; unclear D gene. Germline CDR1 and CDR2: MDHEN and SYDVKM. V lost 4 bases to trimming and J lost 1 base, with 5 bases between them. The CDR3 runs to 13 residues. The CDR3 nucleotides read TGTGCCAGCAGTTCACTGTCCTACAATGAGCAGTTCTTC. This sequence encodes CASSSLSYNEQFF.

V is TRBV25-1 and J is TRBJ1-2; the D gene is possibly TRBD1 (6 bases). The length of the CDR3 is 12 residues. CDR1 and CDR2 from the germline V gene are MGHDK and SYGVNS. V lost 6 bases, J lost 3 bases, and 8 bases lay in between. The CDR3: CASRAGDYGYTF. CDR3 DNA: TGTGCCAGCAGAGCAGGGGACTATGGCTACACCTTC.

This rearrangement joins TRBV2 to TRBJ2-1; D perhaps matches TRBD2 (6 bases). Germline CDR1 is SNHLY and CDR2 is FYNNEI. The CDR3 is made up of 14 amino acids. Deletions cut 5 bases from V and 4 bases from J, with 12 bases between. CDR3 DNA sequence: TGTGCCAGCAGTATCCGGACTATTTACAATGAGCAGTTCTTC. It translates to CASSIRTIYNEQFF. Combining the CDR3 with reference TRBV2 and TRBJ2-1 gives the whole variable domain EPEVTQTPSHQVTQMGQEVILRCVPISNHLYFYWYRQILGQKVEFLVSFYNNEISEKSEIFDDQFSVERPDGSNFTLKIRSTKLEDSAMYFCASSIRTIYNEQFFGPGTRLTVL.

The CDR3 nucleotides read TGTGCCAGCAGCCGGCGGGGGTTCTATGGCTACACCTTC. The encoded protein is CASSRRGFYGYTF. The chain couples TRBV6-1 to TRBJ1-2; D is possibly TRBD1 (5 bases). Germline lookup yields CDR1 MNHNS and CDR2 SASEGT. The CDR3 length is 13 residues. Trimming left V 6 bases short and J 4 bases short, with 12 bases between.

The rearrangement joins TRBV7-3 to TRBJ1-2; 7 bases are a match to TRBD1. The CDR3 runs to 14 residues. V dropped 5 bases and J dropped 8; count of bases not matched to a gene: 11. From germline, CDR1 is SGHTA and CDR2 FQGTGA. The DNA of the CDR3 is TGTGCCAGCAGCCCCCAGGGGGGGAAAGGGGGCTACACCTTC. Protein: CASSPQGGKGGYTF.

The chain has TRBV6-7 and TRBJ1-1; D is possibly TRBD1 (6 bases). TRBV6-7 is an open reading frame, and its role is uncertain. The CDR3 totals 12 residues. V was cut by 6 bases and J by 4 bases, with 9 bases left in between. CDR3 nucleotides: TGTGCCAGCAGATTGACAGGCACTGAAGCTTTCTTT. It specifies CASRLTGTEAFF.

The chain is built from TRBV6-6 and TRBJ1-5; no firm D call. V was cut by 11 bases and J by 0 bases, with 17 bases left in between. CDR1 MNHNY and CDR2 SVGAGI come from the germline V gene (reference sequence). The CDR3 loop spans 15 amino acids. The CDR3 sequence is CACRTSQYSNQPQHF. CDR3 in DNA: TGTGCCTGCCGGACCAGCCAATATAGCAATCAGCCCCAGCATTTT.

The chain is built from TRBV4-1 and TRBJ2-1, with 8 bases identical to TRBD2. Germline trimming cut 1 base from V and 4 bases from J; bases unmatched to any gene: 6. The CDR3 has 16 residues. From germline, CDR1 is MGHRA and CDR2 YSYEKL. CDR3 sequence (DNA): TGCGCCAGCAGCCAAGTGCTAGCGGGTCCATACAATGAGCAGTTCTTC. Translated, it gives CASSQVLAGPYNEQFF.

The chain carries TRBV5-1 and TRBJ2-3; 14 bases match TRBD2. Germline CDR1 SGHRS, CDR2 YFSETQ. Unmatched junction bases numbered 5, after V lost 3 bases and J lost 2 bases. The CDR3 contains 17 residues. DNA of the CDR3: TGCGCCAGCAGCTCGGGACTAGCGGGAGAAGCCACAGATACGCAGTATTTT. Its protein product is CASSSGLAGEATDTQYF.

To note about this clone: Other DNA variants within this sample encode the same CDR3. The chain has TRBV5-1 and TRBJ2-1, with D unclear. V dropped 0 bases and J dropped 6 bases, with 4 bases sitting between them. The CDR3 is made up of 12 amino acids. The germline gives CDR1 SGHRS, CDR2 YFSETQ. The CDR3 reads CASSLDSNEQFF. The CDR3 nucleotides are TGCGCCAGCAGCTTGGATTCCAATGAGCAGTTCTTC.

In nucleotides, the CDR3 is TGCGCCAGCAGCTTAACAGGGATGGTGAACACTGAAGCTTTCTTT. As protein: CASSLTGMVNTEAFF. This chain uses TRBV5-1 with TRBJ1-1; tentatively, D is TRBD1 (6 bases). The germline V gene encodes CDR1 SGHRS and CDR2 YFSETQ. CDR3 size: 15 residues. The ends were cut back, 2 bases at V and 0 bases at J, with 11 bases in the middle.